This TCR beta chain was found in a study of blood T cell repertoires in COVID-19. This clone was observed a handful of times. The participants were between about 18 and 90 years old and came from about two dozen US areas. Produced via immunoSEQ multiplex PCR; TCRdb's table is partial and in-frame only. The sample has a few hundred thousand clones, approximately 88% seen once. Per the germline V gene, CDR1 is LNHNV and CDR2 is YYDKDF (reference sequence). The CDR3 has 15 residues. Trimming took 1 base from V and 4 from J, leaving 13 bases between them. The chain links TRBV15 to TRBJ1-1, with D possibly matching TRBD1 (5 bases). Sequencing was done on a sample of PBMCs or T cells enriched from blood (not recorded which). This receptor was taken from a middle-aged woman who had recovered from COVID-19. CDR3 DNA: TGTGCCACCAGCAGAGGGGGGGTGGAACGCACTGAAGCTTTCTTT. Amino acid sequence: CATSRGGVERTEAFF.